One and the same sample provided the 10 T cell receptor beta chains below, sequenced in a study of shared clonotypes between healthy human individuals (dated by TCRdb to 2020 to 2021). CD8 naive samples were CD45RO-negative cells positively selected for CCR7, giving a CD45RA+CCR7+ population that excluded TemRA cells. Library preparation was by the immunoSEQ multiplex PCR assay. TCRdb took this table from immuneACCESS and kept in-frame rearrangements with V and J called. Such tables lack part of the clones; where checked against another copy, unresolved V genes explain under half of the gap, and the rest is unexplained. In this sample the table shows 550,000 to 650,000 clones, around 96% of which occur a single time. The leading ten clones occupy more than 0.085% of the sample. Sequenced material: naive CD8+ T cells sorted from blood. This specimen's cell subset or site label, per the study, means: CD45RA+CCR7+. All receptors come from a woman under 40 in good health.

This clone was found a few times. The chain employs TRBV4-1 and TRBJ2-2; D unclear. The CDR3 extends over 14 amino acids. Germline lookup yields CDR1 MGHRA and CDR2 YSYEKL. The V end was cut by 1 base, the J end by 0 bases, with 3 bases between. The CDR3, as DNA: TGCGCCAGCAGCCAAGGTACGAACACCGGGGAGCTGTTTTTT. The encoded protein is CASSQGTNTGELFF.

CDR3 DNA sequence: TGTGCCAGCAGCCCGGGAAGGGCGGATGTGAAGGCTGAAGCTTTCTTT. This translates into CASSPGRADVKAEAFF. The chain is built from TRBV2 and TRBJ1-1; D not certain. This CDR3 is 16 amino acids long. V shed 6 bases and J shed 6 bases, with 23 bases lying between them. Germline CDR1 and CDR2: SNHLY and FYNNEI. Filled out from reference TRBV2 and TRBJ1-1, the complete variable domain reads EPEVTQTPSHQVTQMGQEVILRCVPISNHLYFYWYRQILGQKVEFLVSFYNNEISEKSEIFDDQFSVERPDGSNFTLKIRSTKLEDSAMYFCASSPGRADVKAEAFFGQGTRLTVV.

The chain has TRBV27 and TRBJ1-1; no clear D gene. Trimming shortened V by 3 bases and J by 0 bases, and 23 bases separated the two germline ends. The CDR3 covers 19 residues. Germline CDR1 and CDR2: MNHEY and SMNVEV (reference sequence). The CDR3 sequence is CASSFPPPGAGSLNTEAFF. Here the CDR3 DNA reads TGTGCCAGCAGTTTCCCCCCCCCGGGCGCCGGGAGCTTGAACACTGAAGCTTTCTTT.

A note on this clone: This specimen includes other DNA sequences encoding the same CDR3. The chain links TRBV7-2 to TRBJ2-7; 13 bases fit TRBD2. The CDR3 length is 15 residues. V was pared by 3 bases and J by 4 bases, with 3 bases of the junction left unmatched. The germline V gene encodes CDR1 SGHTA and CDR2 FQGNSA. The chain's CDR3 is CASSFWTSGSYEQYF. The DNA of the CDR3 is TGTGCCAGCAGCTTCTGGACTAGCGGGAGTTACGAGCAGTACTTC.

The J gene is TRBJ2-7, the V gene TRBV12-5, with D uncertain. This CDR3 has 12 residues. V shed 1 base and J shed 4 bases, with 5 bases lying between them. CDR1 and CDR2 from the germline V gene are LGHNT and FRNRAP. CDR3 sequence reads: CASGLGPYEQYF. DNA of the CDR3: TGTGCTAGTGGTTTGGGGCCTTACGAGCAGTACTTC.

V and J are TRBV6-6 and TRBJ1-5, with TRBD1 matching 7 bases. Germline V lookup: CDR1 MNHNY, CDR2 SVGAGI (reference sequence). V shed 3 bases and J 5 bases; nucleotides not matched to a gene: 7. The CDR3 is 15 amino acids. The DNA of the CDR3 is TGTGCCAGCAGTTATACAGGGGTTTGGCATCAGCCCCAGCATTTT. Amino acid sequence: CASSYTGVWHQPQHF.

The rearrangement links TRBV5-1 to TRBJ2-7; no reliable D call. The CDR3 extends over 13 amino acids. CDR1 and CDR2 (germline): SGHRS, YFSETQ. Trimming stripped 3 bases from V and 3 bases from J, with 10 bases between. CDR3 in DNA: TGCGCCAGCAGCTCTTCGGACGACTACGAGCAGTACTTC. Translation gives CASSSSDDYEQYF.

V gene TRBV2 combines with J gene TRBJ2-7, with unresolved D. CDR3 length: 14 amino acids. The V end lost 4 bases, the J end lost 9 bases, and 19 bases lay between the germline ends. Germline CDR1 reads SNHLY; CDR2 reads FYNNEI. The CDR3 region has the DNA TGTGCCAGCAGTGGCCAGGCCGGGTTTCTGGGGCAGTACTTC. Protein: CASSGQAGFLGQYF.

Note on this clone: Other DNA sequences in the sample encode the same CDR3. The chain links TRBV19 to TRBJ1-5; D ambiguous. Trimming removed 3 bases from V and 0 bases from J, with 9 bases in between. Germline CDR1 and CDR2: LNHDA and SQIVND (reference sequence). The CDR3 totals 15 residues. The CDR3 loop reads CASSITSYSNQPQHF. The DNA of the CDR3 is TGTGCCAGTAGTATTACATCCTATAGCAATCAGCCCCAGCATTTT.

A note on this clone: The identical CDR3 is also encoded by other nucleotide sequences in the sample. V and J are TRBV9 and TRBJ2-7, with D perhaps matching TRBD2 (6 bases). The CDR3 spans 15 residues. The germline V gene encodes CDR1 SGDLS and CDR2 YYNGEE. V lost 0 bases to trimming and J lost 0 bases, with 10 bases between them. CDR3 amino acids: CASSVGDSYSYEQYF. CDR3 bases: TGTGCCAGCAGCGTAGGGGACTCCTACTCCTACGAGCAGTACTTC.